The clone carrying this T cell receptor (beta chain) was recorded many times. What it binds is unknown. This sample is part of a study of T cell repertoires in cytomegalovirus infection. Whole-study context: Public TCR beta signatures were indicative of both CMV infection and a matching HLA type. Study conclusions and caveats: Carriers of CMV and the relevant HLA type were discriminated by public TCR beta frequency. The ex vivo response was dominated by HLA-C-restricted CMV-specific TCR beta clonotypes.

This CDR3 region has 12 residues. V gave up 5 bases and J gave up 16 bases; unmatched junction bases: 7. Germline CDR1 and CDR2: SEHNR and FQNEAQ (reference sequence). TCRdb redid the calling of the reads with MiXCR, one entry per CDR3 protein. This sample has hundreds of thousands of distinct CDR3 sequences; 9.6% occur once, and the top ten carry approximately 2.4%. The V and J genes are TRBV7-9 and TRBJ2-1; 11 positions match TRBD2. This receptor was identified in a human donor in good health (CMV status not recorded). Some clones in this sample may be carry-over from other donors' samples. Sequences were obtained from PBMCs. CDR3 loop: CASSGPSGGRFF. The CDR3 DNA reads as TGTGCCAGCAGCGGACCTAGCGGGGGGCGTTTCTTC.